This TCR beta chain is drawn from a study of T cell repertoires and Cas9 in healthy adults. Libraries were prepared by immunoSEQ multiplex PCR; TCRdb keeps only in-frame clonotypes and omits some of them. The sample shows almost 15,000 clones, 89% of them seen only once. This TCR was sampled from a human donor in good health. Sequencing input: Tregs (CD4+, CD25+, CD127-, CD137-, CD154-) from PBMCs; culture status not recorded.

The DNA of the CDR3 is TGCAGCGTTGCTCAGATTAGCACAGATACGCAGTATTTT. The encoded protein is CSVAQISTDTQYF. The J gene is TRBJ2-3, the V gene TRBV29-1; the D is unclear. This CDR3 is built from 13 residues. CDR1 is SQVTM, CDR2 ANQGSEA, per germline. V was shortened by 4 bases and J by 0 bases, with 8 bases between the two germline ends.